These T cell receptor beta chains were read from a single sample in a study of T cells in narcolepsy. Data came from immunoSEQ multiplex PCR; TCRdb stores just in-frame clones and leaves some out. The sample lists some 15,000 clones, 85% occurring once. Specimen: memory (CD45RA-) CD4+ T cells from blood. These receptors were obtained from a human donor in good health. Each CDR3 is given with its conserved first and last residue. The D gene is left open where the match is weak. Clone size is not always given. Where it is, it says once, few, many or a class for expanded clones.

TRBV28	.	TRBJ2-5	.	TGTGCCAGCAGTTTCTATAGAGAGACCCAGTACTTC	CASSFYRETQYF
TRBV7-9	.	TRBJ2-2	TRBD2	TGTGCCCTCTTTGGGCTAGCGGGAGAGGGGACCGGGGAGCTGTTTTTT	CALFGLAGEGTGELFF
TRBV4-2	.	TRBJ2-7	.	TGTGCCAGCAGCCCGACAAGCTCCGGTACAAGCTCCTACGAGCAGTACTTC	CASSPTSSGTSSYEQYF
TRBV6-1	.	TRBJ1-1	.	TGTGCCAGCAGGGTGATGAACACTGAAGCTTTCTTT	CASRVMNTEAFF
TRBV25-1	.	TRBJ2-3	.	TGTGCCAGCCTGAAACATGGGGCAATTACAGATACGCAGTATTTT	CASLKHGAITDTQYF
TRBV18	.	TRBJ2-5	TRBD2	TGTGCAAGCTCACCAAACCGAGCGGGAGAAGAGACCCAGTACTTC	CASSPNRAGEETQYF
TRBV2	.	TRBJ2-3	TRBD1	TGTGCCAGCATACTAGAACAGGGGGCTGCAGATACGCAGTATTTT	CASILEQGAADTQYF
TRBV7-2	once	TRBJ2-7	TRBD1	TGTGCCAGCAGCTTAATTGCCGGGACAGCCTACGAGCAGTACTTC	CASSLIAGTAYEQYF
TRBV11-2	.	TRBJ1-1	.	TGTGCCAGCAGCACCAGACGGGGGAACACTGAAGCTTTCTTT	CASSTRRGNTEAFF
TRBV7-2	.	TRBJ2-7	.	TGTGCCAGCAGCCGACCGCCGGCCTACGAGCAGTACTTC	CASSRPPAYEQYF
TRBV4-1	.	TRBJ2-5	.	TGCGCCAGCAGCCAAGATGAGGGGGGGACCCAGTACTTC	CASSQDEGGTQYF
TRBV6-6	.	TRBJ1-2	TRBD1	TGTGCCAGCCGACAGGGATCCTATGGCTACACCTTC	CASRQGSYGYTF
TRBV6-1	.	TRBJ2-3	.	TGTGCCAGCAGTACCCGACAGCTTAAAACAGATACGCAGTATTTT	CASSTRQLKTDTQYF
TRBV11-2	.	TRBJ1-1	.	TGTGCCAGCAGCTCCTATTCGGGACGGATGAACACTGAAGCTTTCTTT	CASSSYSGRMNTEAFF
TRBV19	once	TRBJ1-5	TRBD1	TGTGCCAGTAGTATCGGGACAGGGGATAGGAGCAATCAGCCCCAGCATTTT	CASSIGTGDRSNQPQHF
TRBV30	.	TRBJ2-7	.	TGTGCTATAGACGCTCCCTACGAGCAGTACTTC	CAIDAPYEQYF
TRBV7-2	.	TRBJ2-1	.	TGTGCCAGCAGCTTAACCTTCAGCTCCTACAATGAGCAGTTCTTC	CASSLTFSSYNEQFF
TRBV7-2	.	TRBJ2-7	TRBD2	TGTGCCAGCAGCTTAGGGTCTAGCGGGGACTACGAGCAGTACTTC	CASSLGSSGDYEQYF